The clone carrying this T cell receptor beta chain showed up many times. A single-stranded UMI oligo with SP2 sequence was ligated to cDNA 3' ends. An equimolar mix of RC1.1 and RC1.2 primed the beta chain across TRBC1 and TRBC2. From the UMI-ligation and nested PCR reads, TCRdb called clonotypes with MiXCR, one entry per CDR3 protein. The repertoire holds around 56,000 distinct CDR3 sequences, with 10% to 15% as singletons. The sample is drawn from a study of quantifying T cell responses using KT2 cells. Overall study context: Reverse transcription used primers in the TCR alpha and beta constant regions.

Germline V CDR1 and CDR2: SGHAT, FQNNGV. The CDR3 spans 12 residues. The ends were cut back, 1 base at V and 11 bases at J, with 11 bases in the middle. Known numbers of the T cell clone KT2 were added to PBMC. The rearrangement links TRBV11-2 to TRBJ1-1; no reliable D call. The sample taken for sequencing was PBMCs spiked with cells of the T cell clone KT2. The origin of this receptor is a human donor. The CDR3 reads CASSLGRVDAFF. The CDR3 DNA sequence: TGTGCCAGCAGCTTAGGTCGAGTGGACGCTTTCTTT.